Listed below are T cell receptor beta chains from one sample, sequenced in a study of beta chain features in type 1 diabetes. Produced via immunoSEQ multiplex PCR; TCRdb's table is partial and in-frame only. Of over 20,000 clones in the sample, 50% to 60% are singletons; the top ten hold about 0.37%. Sequenced sample: stem cell memory CD4+ T cells from blood. The origin of the receptors is a man in his late teens or twenties with type 1 diabetes. Both conserved end residues are part of each CDR3. The order of the fields is clone size, J gene, V gene, CDR3 length, D gene, CDR3 DNA, CDR3 protein. The D gene is left open where the match is weak. Clone size is stated in some rows and not others, as once, few, many or a class when expanded.

- TRBJ2-2 TRBV7-8 15 TRBD1 TGTGCCAGCAGTCGGACAGGGGGATACACCGGGGAGCTGTTTTTT CASSRTGGYTGELFF
- TRBJ1-1 TRBV29-1 13 TRBD1 TGCAGCGTTGGGGACAGGGGGAACACTGAAGCTTTCTTT CSVGDRGNTEAFF
- TRBJ2-3 TRBV6-6 15 TRBD2 TGTGCCAGCAACCAACGAAGCGGGGGCAATGATACGCAGTATTTT CASNQRSGGNDTQYF
- TRBJ1-2 TRBV2 13 - TGTGCCAGCAGTGGCGTAATGCGGAATGGCTACACCTTC CASSGVMRNGYTF
- TRBJ1-2 TRBV29-1 14 TRBD1 TGCAGCGTACCCAACAGGGGCACAAACTATGGCTACACCTTC CSVPNRGTNYGYTF
few TRBJ2-7 TRBV27 17 TRBD1 TGTGCCAGCTCGAAATCCGGGACAGGGGGCTATTGGGACGAGCAGTACTTC CASSKSGTGGYWDEQYF
- TRBJ1-1 TRBV29-1 13 - TGCAGCGTTGTTGCGCAGGAGAACACTGAAGCTTTCTTT CSVVAQENTEAFF
- TRBJ2-3 TRBV30 15 TRBD2 TGTGCCTGGAGTATTAGCGGGGCTTCCACAGATACGCAGTATTTT CAWSISGASTDTQYF
- TRBJ1-2 TRBV28 12 - TGTGCCAGCAGTTTAGGGGAGTATGGCTACACCTTC CASSLGEYGYTF
once TRBJ1-1 TRBV5-1 13 - TGCGCCAGCAGCCAAGACAGAGCTACTGAAGCTTTCTTT CASSQDRATEAFF
- TRBJ1-6 TRBV10-3 19 TRBD1 TGTGCCATCAGTGAGAGATCCGGGACAGGGAGCTCCTATAATTCACCCCTCCACTTT CAISERSGTGSSYNSPLHF
- TRBJ2-1 TRBV7-9 18 TRBD2 TGTGCCAGCAGATCGACTAGCGGGAGGTTTGGAGATCTCAATGAGCAGTTCTTC CASRSTSGRFGDLNEQFF
- TRBJ2-2 TRBV4-3 15 - TGCGCCAGCAGCCAAGCCACGCAGGGTACCGGGGAGCTGTTTTTT CASSQATQGTGELFF
- TRBJ1-2 TRBV6-6 16 TRBD1 TGTGCCAGCAGTTACCTAGGGACAGGGTCTTCGGATGGCTACACCTTC CASSYLGTGSSDGYTF
- TRBJ2-5 TRBV5-1 15 TRBD2 TGCGCCAGCAGCTTGGGTAGCGGGGGCCAACGGACCCAGTACTTC CASSLGSGGQRTQYF
- TRBJ2-1 TRBV2 15 - TGTGCCAGCAGTGAAAGAGGGCCGTCCTACAATGAGCAGTTCTTC CASSERGPSYNEQFF
few TRBJ2-5 TRBV5-1 16 - TGCGCCAGCAGCTCAACGTCTAGCTCCAACCAAGGGACCCAGTACTTC CASSSTSSSNQGTQYF
- TRBJ2-7 TRBV18 15 - TGTGCCAGCTCACCACCGTCTGGCACGGACTACGAGCAGTACTTC CASSPPSGTDYEQYF
- TRBJ2-3 TRBV5-1 14 - TGCGCCAGCCGCTTTTCGGCGGGCACAGATACGCAGTATTTT CASRFSAGTDTQYF
- TRBJ1-4 TRBV28 15 - TGTGCCAGCAGTTCCCCCACAGGGATTGATGAAAAACTGTTTTTT CASSSPTGIDEKLFF
medium-sized TRBJ1-2 TRBV18 15 TRBD1 TGTGCCAGCTCACCTGCGGAGACAGGGGGGTATGGCTACACCTTC CASSPAETGGYGYTF
- TRBJ1-2 TRBV9 13 TRBD1 TGTGCCAGCCGCATGGACAGGGGCTATGGCTACACCTTC CASRMDRGYGYTF
- TRBJ2-1 TRBV28 16 TRBD2 TGTGCCAGCAGTTTGGCTAGCGGGAGTGGGTACAATGAGCAGTTCTTC CASSLASGSGYNEQFF
- TRBJ2-1 TRBV6-1 15 TRBD1 TGTGCCAGCACCCGGGACAGGGTATCCTACAATGAGCAGTTCTTC CASTRDRVSYNEQFF
few TRBJ1-6 TRBV7-8 14 TRBD1 TGTGCCAGCAGCCGGGACAGGGGCGATTCACCCCTCCACTTT CASSRDRGDSPLHF
- TRBJ1-1 TRBV5-1 14 - TGCGCCAGCAGCTTGAGGACAGTGAACACTGAAGCTTTCTTT CASSLRTVNTEAFF
- TRBJ2-1 TRBV4-3 16 TRBD1 TGCGCCAGCAGCCAGATTGACAGGGGCTCCTACAATGAGCAGTTCTTC CASSQIDRGSYNEQFF
few TRBJ2-5 TRBV6-5 11 - TGTGCCAGCAGTCTTCAAGAGACCCAGTACTTC CASSLQETQYF
- TRBJ2-1 TRBV2 15 - TGTGCCAGCAGTGAAGTGGTCGGAGGAGAGAATGAGCAGTTCTTC CASSEVVGGENEQFF
few TRBJ1-5 TRBV30 16 TRBD1 TGTGCCTGGAGTCGCAATTCCCAGGGGGGCAATCAGCCCCAGCATTTT CAWSRNSQGGNQPQHF
- TRBJ1-1 TRBV6-6 14 - TGTGCCAGCAGTTACTCCGGGGGGTACACTGAAGCTTTCTTT CASSYSGGYTEAFF
few TRBJ2-7 TRBV2 13 TRBD1 TGTGCCAGCAGTTGGGACAGGGGTTCCCAGCAGTACTTC CASSWDRGSQQYF
- TRBJ2-3 TRBV6-5 13 TRBD2 TGTGCCACCCACGGAGCGGGACGGGATACGCAGTATTTT CATHGAGRDTQYF
once TRBJ2-5 TRBV21-1 21 - TGTGCCAGCAGCAAATGGACAGGGGAACGTGGTGGGACTAGCGGCCAAGAGACCCAGTACTTC CASSKWTGERGGTSGQETQYF
- TRBJ1-2 TRBV27 14 - TGTGCCAGCAGTTTTACACACGGAGACTATGGCTACACCTTC CASSFTHGDYGYTF
- TRBJ1-4 TRBV7-8 13 - TGTGCCAGCAGCTTAGCGGAGCATGAAAAACTGTTTTTT CASSLAEHEKLFF
- TRBJ2-1 TRBV9 15 TRBD2 TGTGCCAGCAGCGTCGGGGGACTAGCGGGCAATGAGCAGTTCTTC CASSVGGLAGNEQFF
few TRBJ2-1 TRBV28 16 TRBD2 TGTGCCAGCAGTTCCCTATCTAGCGGGAGTTTCAATGAGCAGTTCTTC CASSSLSSGSFNEQFF
- TRBJ2-7 TRBV28 14 TRBD2 TGTGCCAGCCATTTAAGCGGGGCTCACTACGAGCAGTACTTC CASHLSGAHYEQYF
- TRBJ2-7 TRBV28 13 TRBD2 TGTGCCAGCAGATTCCCGGGAGGCTACGAGCAGTACTTC CASRFPGGYEQYF
- TRBJ2-5 TRBV2 13 - TGTGCCAGCAGCGCGGGACAGCAAGAGACCCAGTACTTC CASSAGQQETQYF
- TRBJ2-1 TRBV6-5 15 - TGTGCCAGCAGCCGAACAGGATACTCCTACAATGAGCAGTTCTTC CASSRTGYSYNEQFF
- TRBJ2-5 TRBV10-2 15 TRBD2 TGCGCCAGCAGTGAACTAGCGGGATACCAAGAGACCCAGTACTTC CASSELAGYQETQYF
- TRBJ1-1 TRBV7-8 15 - TGTGCCAGCAGCTTAGCCGGACGGGGAAACACTGAAGCTTTCTTT CASSLAGRGNTEAFF
- TRBJ2-2 TRBV9 13 - TGTGCCAGCAGCGTAGTGAGCCCCGGGGAGCTGTTTTTT CASSVVSPGELFF